This T cell receptor beta chain stems from a study of tumor-infiltrating lymphocytes in localized non-small cell lung cancer. Overall study context: Some samples were collected after neoadjuvant chemotherapy; smokers, never-smokers and several histologies were included.

This clone came up a few times. The antigen is not known. Study-level findings and limits: Compared with uninvolved lung, tumors showed higher T cell infiltration by TCRbeta sequencing. T-cell fraction did not differ between immunotypes IM1 and IM2. Available tissue quantity limited TCR sequencing to a patient subset.

With 4 bases clipped from V and 4 bases from J, the junction kept 11 bases outside the gene matches. The CDR3 consists of 16 residues. Germline-derived CDR1 and CDR2 are MDHEN and SYDVKM. Assay used: immunoSEQ multiplex PCR; TCRdb lists only in-frame clones, some missing. The sample holds approximately 8,700 clones, 70% to 85% seen once. The sequence came from a human donor with non-small cell lung cancer. Sequences were obtained from uninvolved lung tissue not adjacent to the tumor. The rearrangement joins TRBV28 to TRBJ2-7; 9 nucleotides match TRBD2. CDR3 loop: CASSSAGGGRVYEQYF. In DNA form, the CDR3 reads TGTGCCAGCAGTTCCGCTGGGGGCGGGAGGGTATACGAGCAGTACTTC.